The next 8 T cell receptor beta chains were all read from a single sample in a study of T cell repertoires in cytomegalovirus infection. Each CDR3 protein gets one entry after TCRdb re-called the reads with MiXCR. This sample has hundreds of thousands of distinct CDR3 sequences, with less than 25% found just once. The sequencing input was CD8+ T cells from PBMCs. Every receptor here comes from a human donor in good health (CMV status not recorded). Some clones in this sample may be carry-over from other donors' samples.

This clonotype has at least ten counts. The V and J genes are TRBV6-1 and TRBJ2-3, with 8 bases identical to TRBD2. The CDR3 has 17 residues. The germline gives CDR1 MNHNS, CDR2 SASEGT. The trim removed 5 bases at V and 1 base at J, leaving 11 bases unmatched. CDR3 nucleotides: TGTGCCAGCAGTTATGGGCCAGCGGGGGACCGCACAGATACGCAGTATTTT. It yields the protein CASSYGPAGDRTDTQYF.

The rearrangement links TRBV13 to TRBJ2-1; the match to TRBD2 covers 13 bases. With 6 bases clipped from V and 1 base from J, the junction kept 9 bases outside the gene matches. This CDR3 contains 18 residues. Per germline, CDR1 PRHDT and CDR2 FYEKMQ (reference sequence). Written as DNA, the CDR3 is TGTGCCAGCAGTTCAAGGACTAGCGGGGGCGCGTCCTACAATGAGCAGTTCTTC. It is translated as CASSSRTSGGASYNEQFF.

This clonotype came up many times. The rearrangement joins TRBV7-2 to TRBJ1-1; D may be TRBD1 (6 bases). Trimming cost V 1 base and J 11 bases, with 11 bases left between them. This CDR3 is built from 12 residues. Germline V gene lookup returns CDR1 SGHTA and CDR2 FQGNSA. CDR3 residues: CASSLDRVSAFF. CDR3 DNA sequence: TGTGCCAGCAGCTTAGACAGGGTCAGCGCTTTCTTT.

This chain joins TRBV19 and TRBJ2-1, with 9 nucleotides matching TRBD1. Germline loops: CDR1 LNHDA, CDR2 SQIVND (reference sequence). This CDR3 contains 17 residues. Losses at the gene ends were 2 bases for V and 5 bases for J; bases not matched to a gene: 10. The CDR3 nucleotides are TGTGCCAGTAGTATATTCGGGACAGGGTTCGGGCACAATGAGCAGTTCTTC. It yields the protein CASSIFGTGFGHNEQFF. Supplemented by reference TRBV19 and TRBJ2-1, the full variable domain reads DGGITQSPKYLFRKEGQNVTLSCEQNLNHDAMYWYRQDPGQGLRLIYYSQIVNDFQKGDIAEGYSVSREKKESFPLTVTSAQKNPTAFYLCASSIFGTGFGHNEQFFGPGTRLTVL.

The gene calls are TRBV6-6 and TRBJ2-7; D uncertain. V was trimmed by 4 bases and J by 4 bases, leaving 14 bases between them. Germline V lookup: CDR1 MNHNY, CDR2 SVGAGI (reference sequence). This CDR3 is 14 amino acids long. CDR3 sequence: CASSSDRPKYEQYV. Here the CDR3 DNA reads TGTGCCAGCAGTTCCGACCGACCGAAATACGAGCAGTACGTC.

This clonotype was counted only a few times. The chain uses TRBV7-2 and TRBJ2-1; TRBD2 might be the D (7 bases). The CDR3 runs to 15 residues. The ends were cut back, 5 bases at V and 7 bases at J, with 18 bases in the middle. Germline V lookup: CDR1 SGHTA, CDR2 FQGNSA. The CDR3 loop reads CASSQTRGAANEQFF. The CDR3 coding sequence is TGTGCCAGCAGCCAAACCCGGGGGGCCGCGAATGAGCAGTTCTTC.

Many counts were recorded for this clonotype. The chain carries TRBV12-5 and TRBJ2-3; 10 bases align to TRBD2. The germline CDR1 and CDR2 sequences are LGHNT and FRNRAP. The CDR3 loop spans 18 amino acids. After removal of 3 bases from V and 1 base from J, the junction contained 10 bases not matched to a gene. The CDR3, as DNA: TGTGCTAGTGGTTTTACGACCCCCGGGACTAGCGGCACAGATACGCAGTATTTT. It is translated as CASGFTTPGTSGTDTQYF.

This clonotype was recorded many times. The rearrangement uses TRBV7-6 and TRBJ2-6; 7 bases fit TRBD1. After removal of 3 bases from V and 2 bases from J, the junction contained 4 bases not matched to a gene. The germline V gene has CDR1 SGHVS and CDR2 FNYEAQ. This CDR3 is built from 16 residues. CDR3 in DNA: TGTGCCAGCAGCTTGTTCACAGGGGCTGGGGCCAACGTCCTGACTTTC. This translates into CASSLFTGAGANVLTF.